A selection of T cell receptor beta chains follows, all from one sample in a study of regulatory T cells in long-lasting Graves disease. TCRdb used MiXCR to reprocess the multiplex PCR reads, holding one entry per CDR3 protein. The sample consists of more than 350,000 distinct CDR3 sequences, under 25% of them appearing once. The sample here was peripheral blood mononuclear cells (PBMCs), taken when the disease was refractory, from a patient treated with antithyroid drugs. Receptor source: a female donor with Graves disease. The conserved cysteine and the conserved F or W are not part of the CDR3 here. The size entry is marked missing in some rows and otherwise reads once, few, many or a size class.

TRBJ2-5,.,TRBV5-8,ASSWVGLGGETQY
TRBJ2-7,many,TRBV20-1,SAREGAGSYEQY
TRBJ1-6,few,TRBV7-2,ASSLVLGSPLH
TRBJ2-2,.,TRBV7-6,ASTPTGRENTGELF
TRBJ2-5,once,TRBV5-4,ASSGGQGPRGKETQY
TRBJ2-7,many,TRBV6-1,ASSHPGTSGRATYEQY
TRBJ2-7,.,TRBV19,ASRFGSGGYEQY
TRBJ1-2,many,TRBV29-1,SVEDGGTGYGYT
TRBJ2-4,few,TRBV20-1,SARDLLATKAKNIQY
TRBJ2-1,.,TRBV20-1,SARDAADEQF
TRBJ2-1,few,TRBV2,AFGTYNEQF
TRBJ2-2,.,TRBV27,ASSPLQGATGELF
TRBJ2-7,many,TRBV5-1,ASSPRAGEQY
TRBJ2-2,few,TRBV4-1,ASSQETSHTGELF
TRBJ1-2,many,TRBV6-2/TRBV6-3,ASSYSSDNYGYT
TRBJ2-2,few,TRBV30,AWSVQGDTGELF
TRBJ2-2,many,TRBV28,ASSLYVPGSGGTGELF
TRBJ2-3,few,TRBV12-3/TRBV12-4,ASSLPWTGGSPDTQY
TRBJ2-7,many,TRBV6-1,ASILGVSYEQY
TRBJ2-2,.,TRBV5-1,ASSPGGDTGEPF
TRBJ1-1,.,TRBV10-2,ASKAESFMNTEAF
TRBJ1-4,.,TRBV7-2,ASSFGTVAERLF
TRBJ2-7,many,TRBV28,ASSPWTSNEQY
TRBJ2-7,.,TRBV11-2,ASSIRQGNEQY
TRBJ2-3,.,TRBV28,ASSTNYAGTDTQY
TRBJ2-2,many,TRBV27,ASSLFGDGTGELF
TRBJ2-7,few,TRBV19,AHLGGRGSEQY
TRBJ1-1,.,TRBV4-2,ASSQVGADRNTEAF
TRBJ2-7,many,TRBV10-3,AIRSSGRAGYEQY
TRBJ2-5,few,TRBV7-8,ASSLVGGGGEETQY
TRBJ2-1,.,TRBV6-2/TRBV6-3,ASSYSMDYPRGNEQF
TRBJ1-1,many,TRBV5-4,ASSSTGPNTEAF
TRBJ2-7,.,TRBV6-5,ASSYFGGYEQY
TRBJ1-6,.,TRBV18,ASSPHHGPNSPLH
TRBJ2-7,many,TRBV28,ASSFRPDRKNYEQY